This T cell receptor beta chain was profiled in a study of blood T cell repertoires in COVID-19. Germline CDR1 is SGHTA and CDR2 is FQGNSA. The CDR3 extends over 15 amino acids. V was clipped by 3 bases and J by 2 bases, with 14 bases between them. Per the original methods: Scientists estimated how many nucleated cells there were by amplifying reference gene primers. Repertoires were generated with immunoSEQ multiplex PCR, while TCRdb's copy carries only in-frame clones and drops some. V, J and clone size reflect that table, while D and trimming were determined from the DNA. The sample has about 140,000 clones; roughly 86% are singletons.

This rearrangement joins TRBV7-2 to TRBJ2-7, with no clear D. Sequencing was done on a sample of peripheral blood. This sequence originates from a man in his fifties with active or convalescent COVID-19. CDR3 DNA: TGTGCCAGCAGCTTTAGACTGGATCGAACCTACGAGCAGTACTTC. It specifies CASSFRLDRTYEQYF.